This T cell receptor beta chain appears in the sequencing data of a study of T cells after yellow fever vaccination. Overall study context: Those fractions that held only low numbers of cells were prepared using the SMART-Seq v4 Ultra Low Input RNA kit.

TCRdb called the 5' RACE reads again in MiXCR, with one record for every CDR3 protein. Among fewer than 650,000 distinct CDR3 sequences listed, 20% to 25% were seen once. Specimen: PBMCs, collected roughly 23 days after the first yellow fever vaccination. This TCR was sampled from a man aged 18 to 30 who received the YFV17D yellow fever vaccine.

The CDR3 reads CASSGATVSTDTQYF. The CDR3, as DNA: TGTGCCAGTAGTGGGGCGACGGTTAGCACAGATACGCAGTATTTT. This chain connects TRBV19 to TRBJ2-3; a possible D gene is TRBD1 (5 bases). Germline CDR1 reads LNHDA; CDR2 reads SQIVND (reference sequence). Trimming took off 5 bases at V and 0 bases at J, with 12 bases between the two ends. CDR3 length equals 15 residues. The full variable domain, with the rest looked up from reference TRBV19 and TRBJ2-3, is DGGITQSPKYLFRKEGQNVTLSCEQNLNHDAMYWYRQDPGQGLRLIYYSQIVNDFQKGDIAEGYSVSREKKESFPLTVTSAQKNPTAFYLCASSGATVSTDTQYFGPGTRLTVL.